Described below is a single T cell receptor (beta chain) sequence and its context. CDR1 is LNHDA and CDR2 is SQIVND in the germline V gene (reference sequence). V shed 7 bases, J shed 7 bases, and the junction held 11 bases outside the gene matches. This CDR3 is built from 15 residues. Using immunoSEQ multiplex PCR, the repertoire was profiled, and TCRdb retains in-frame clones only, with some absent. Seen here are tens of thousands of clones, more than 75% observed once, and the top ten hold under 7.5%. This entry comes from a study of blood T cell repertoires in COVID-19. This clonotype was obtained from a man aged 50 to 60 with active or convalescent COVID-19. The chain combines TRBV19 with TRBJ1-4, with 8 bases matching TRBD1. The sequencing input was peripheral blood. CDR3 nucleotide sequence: TGTGCCAGTAAGTCCCCCGGGCAGGGGGCTGAAAAACTGTTTTTT. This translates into CASKSPGQGAEKLFF.